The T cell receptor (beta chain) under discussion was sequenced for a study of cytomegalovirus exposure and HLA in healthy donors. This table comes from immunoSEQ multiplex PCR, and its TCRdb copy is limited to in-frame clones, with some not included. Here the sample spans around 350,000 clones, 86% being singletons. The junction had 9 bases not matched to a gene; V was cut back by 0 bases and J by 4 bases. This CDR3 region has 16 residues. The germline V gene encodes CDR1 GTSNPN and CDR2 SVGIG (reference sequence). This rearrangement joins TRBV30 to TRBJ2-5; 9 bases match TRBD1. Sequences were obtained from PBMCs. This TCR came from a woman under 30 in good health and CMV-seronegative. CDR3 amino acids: CAWSVRGTGSRETQYF. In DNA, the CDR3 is TGTGCCTGGAGTGTACGAGGGACAGGGTCGAGAGAGACCCAGTACTTC.